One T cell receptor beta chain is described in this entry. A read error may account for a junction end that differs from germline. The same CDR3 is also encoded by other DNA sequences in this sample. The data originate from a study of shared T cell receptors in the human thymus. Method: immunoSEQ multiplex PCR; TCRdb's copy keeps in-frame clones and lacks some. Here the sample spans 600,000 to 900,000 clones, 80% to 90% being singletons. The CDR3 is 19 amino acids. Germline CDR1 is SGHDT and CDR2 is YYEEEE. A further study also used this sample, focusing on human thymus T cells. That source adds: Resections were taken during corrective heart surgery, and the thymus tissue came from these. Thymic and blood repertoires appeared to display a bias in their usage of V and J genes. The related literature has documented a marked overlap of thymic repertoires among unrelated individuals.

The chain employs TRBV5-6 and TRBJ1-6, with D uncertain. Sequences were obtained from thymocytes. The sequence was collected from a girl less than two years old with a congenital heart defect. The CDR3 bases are TGTGCCAGCGCAAACGATCCTGGAGGTTCCCCAGTCGGTAATTCCCCCCTCCACTTT. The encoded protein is CASANDPGGSPVGNSPLHF. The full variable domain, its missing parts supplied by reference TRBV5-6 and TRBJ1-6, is DAGVTQSPTHLIKTRGQQVTLRCSPKSGHDTVSWYQQALGQGPQFIFQYYEEEERQRGNFPDRFSGHQFPNYSSELNVNALLLGDSALYLCASANDPGGSPVGNSPLHFGNGTRLTVT.